This record looks at one T cell receptor (beta chain) sequence and its context. Its antigen specificity is not known. Per-nucleotide qualities are absent, and no much larger clonotype sits a single base away. This specimen belongs to a study of blood T cell repertoires in COVID-19 (dated by TCRdb to 2020 to 2022). For context, the study as a whole: The collaborator samples originated in the United States, Italy and Spain and spanned the acute and convalescent phases of COVID-19. Nearly every sample came with metadata listing a de-identified subject ID, COVID-19 status, age in years and sex. Samples came from the ongoing ImmuneRACE study (first 160 participants) plus 1,254 subjects from 6 global collaborators. The repertoires were released in a freely available public database intended as a resource for research on the immune response to SARS-CoV-2. The prospective study material was composed of cDNA or gDNA derived from T cells, B-cell-depleted T cells, or PBMCs. Where available, HLA class I and class II types were taken from metadata supplied by the sample provider and were not determined by assay-based typing. Deeply sampled blood TCRbeta repertoires from subjects exposed to, actively infected with, or recovered from COVID-19 were included in the dataset. Overall results and qualifications from the work: How much clinical and demographic metadata was included differed by source and by participant, and the metadata was provided uncurated.

TCRbeta CDR3 regions were amplified from genomic DNA using the immunoSEQ Assay, a bias-controlled multiplex PCR. From the authors' description of their analysis: The number of nucleated cells in each sample was estimated by amplification of reference gene primers within the assay. To quantify the absolute abundance of each unique TCRbeta CDR3 rearrangement, sequence reads were collapsed and filtered. For each sample, productive Simpson clonality was calculated as the square root of Simpson's diversity index across productive rearrangements. Not all clones reach the TCRdb copy of this immuneACCESS table, which keeps in-frame sequences only. Checked studies attribute under half of the gap to unresolved V genes and leave the rest unexplained. That table gives V, J and clone size, and the DNA gave D and trimming. The sample table holds 240,000 or so clones, of which roughly four fifths were seen once. The ten most abundant clones make up about 2% of the sample.

The CDR3 covers 17 residues, taking in both the cysteine and the phenylalanine. Left in the record is the CDR3 DNA by itself, 51 bases read in frame from the first base. V is cut by 5 bases and J by 6 bases, and the space between the germline ends is 25 bases. In the germline V gene (reference sequence), CDR1 corresponds to SEHNR and CDR2 to FQNEAQ. Collaborating institutions collected whole blood in K2EDTA tubes following their own protocols. For TCRbeta analysis, collaborators shipped samples as frozen whole blood, isolated PBMCs, or DNA extracted from either of those sample types. The clonotype was recovered from a woman at least 80 years old with acute or convalescent COVID-19. What was sequenced was peripheral blood. Recombination connected TRBV7-9 to TRBJ1-1; TRBD1 is a possible D gene, resting on 5 matching bases. The nucleotide sequence is given as TGTGCCAGCAGCGATGACACTTACAGAGACAGTCGACCTGAAGCTTTCTTT. The encoded protein is CASSDDTYRDSRPEAFF.